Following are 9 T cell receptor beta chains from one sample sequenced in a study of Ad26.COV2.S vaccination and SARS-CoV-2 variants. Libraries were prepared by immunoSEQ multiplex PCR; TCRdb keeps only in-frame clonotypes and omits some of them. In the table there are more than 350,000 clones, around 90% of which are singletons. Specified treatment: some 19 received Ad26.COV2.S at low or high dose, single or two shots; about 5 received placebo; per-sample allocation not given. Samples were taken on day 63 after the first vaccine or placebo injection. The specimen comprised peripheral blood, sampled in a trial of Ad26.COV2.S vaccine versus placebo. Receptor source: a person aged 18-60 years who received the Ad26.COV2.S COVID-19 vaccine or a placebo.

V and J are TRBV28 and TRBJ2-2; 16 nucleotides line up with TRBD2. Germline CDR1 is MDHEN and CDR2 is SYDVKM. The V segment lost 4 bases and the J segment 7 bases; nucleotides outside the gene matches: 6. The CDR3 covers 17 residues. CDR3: CASSSGLAGGPHGELFF. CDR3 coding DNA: TGTGCCAGCAGTTCGGGACTAGCGGGAGGGCCGCACGGGGAGCTGTTTTTT.

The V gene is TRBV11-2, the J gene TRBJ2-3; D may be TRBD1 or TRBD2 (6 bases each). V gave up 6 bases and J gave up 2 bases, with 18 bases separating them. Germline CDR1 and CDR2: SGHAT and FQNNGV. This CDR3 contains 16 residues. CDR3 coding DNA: TGTGCCAGCAGACTAGGGAAGGGGGGACTCACAGATACGCAGTATTTT. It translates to CASRLGKGGLTDTQYF.

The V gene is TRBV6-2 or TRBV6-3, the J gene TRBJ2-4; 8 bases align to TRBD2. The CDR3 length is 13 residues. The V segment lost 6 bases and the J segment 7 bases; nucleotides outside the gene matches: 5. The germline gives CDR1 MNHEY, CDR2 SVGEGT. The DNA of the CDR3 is TGTGCCAGCAGCGAGGGACTAGAGAACATTCAGTACTTC. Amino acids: CASSEGLENIQYF.

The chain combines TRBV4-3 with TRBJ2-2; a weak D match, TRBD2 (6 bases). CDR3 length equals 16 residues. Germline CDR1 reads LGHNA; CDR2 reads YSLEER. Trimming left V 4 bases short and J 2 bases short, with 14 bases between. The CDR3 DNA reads TGCGCCAGCAGCCTCGTTAGCGGATATAACACCGGGGAGCTGTTTTTT. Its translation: CASSLVSGYNTGELFF.

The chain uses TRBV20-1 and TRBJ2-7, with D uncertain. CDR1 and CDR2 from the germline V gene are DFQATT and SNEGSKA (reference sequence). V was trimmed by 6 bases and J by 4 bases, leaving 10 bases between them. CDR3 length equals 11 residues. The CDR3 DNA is TGCAGTGCGGTACTTTCATACGAGCAGTACTTC. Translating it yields CSAVLSYEQYF.

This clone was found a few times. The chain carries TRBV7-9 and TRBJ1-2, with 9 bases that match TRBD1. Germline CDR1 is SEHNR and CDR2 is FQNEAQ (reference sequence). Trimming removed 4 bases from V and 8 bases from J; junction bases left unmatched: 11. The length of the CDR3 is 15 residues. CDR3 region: CASSSGTGLLRGYTF. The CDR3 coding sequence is TGTGCCAGCAGCTCGGGGACAGGGCTATTGAGGGGCTACACCTTC.

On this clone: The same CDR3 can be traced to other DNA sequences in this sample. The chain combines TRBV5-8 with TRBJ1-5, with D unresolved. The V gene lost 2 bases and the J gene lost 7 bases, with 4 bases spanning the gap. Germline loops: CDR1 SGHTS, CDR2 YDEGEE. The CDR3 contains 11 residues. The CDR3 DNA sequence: TGTGCCAGCAGCTTAGACCAGCCCCAGCATTTT. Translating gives CASSLDQPQHF.

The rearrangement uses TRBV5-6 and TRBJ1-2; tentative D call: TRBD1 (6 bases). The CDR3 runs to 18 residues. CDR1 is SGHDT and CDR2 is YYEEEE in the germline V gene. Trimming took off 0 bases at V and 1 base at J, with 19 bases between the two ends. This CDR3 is CASSLEWTESSLNYGYTF. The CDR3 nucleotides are TGTGCCAGCAGCTTGGAGTGGACAGAAAGCAGCCTTAACTATGGCTACACCTTC.

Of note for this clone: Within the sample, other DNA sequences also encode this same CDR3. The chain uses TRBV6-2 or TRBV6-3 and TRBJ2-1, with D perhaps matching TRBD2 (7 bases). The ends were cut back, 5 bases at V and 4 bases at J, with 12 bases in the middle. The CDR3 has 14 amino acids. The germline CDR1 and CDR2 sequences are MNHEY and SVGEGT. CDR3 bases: TGTGCCAGCAGTCACGGGGGGCCTTACAATGAGCAGTTCTTC. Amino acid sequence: CASSHGGPYNEQFF.